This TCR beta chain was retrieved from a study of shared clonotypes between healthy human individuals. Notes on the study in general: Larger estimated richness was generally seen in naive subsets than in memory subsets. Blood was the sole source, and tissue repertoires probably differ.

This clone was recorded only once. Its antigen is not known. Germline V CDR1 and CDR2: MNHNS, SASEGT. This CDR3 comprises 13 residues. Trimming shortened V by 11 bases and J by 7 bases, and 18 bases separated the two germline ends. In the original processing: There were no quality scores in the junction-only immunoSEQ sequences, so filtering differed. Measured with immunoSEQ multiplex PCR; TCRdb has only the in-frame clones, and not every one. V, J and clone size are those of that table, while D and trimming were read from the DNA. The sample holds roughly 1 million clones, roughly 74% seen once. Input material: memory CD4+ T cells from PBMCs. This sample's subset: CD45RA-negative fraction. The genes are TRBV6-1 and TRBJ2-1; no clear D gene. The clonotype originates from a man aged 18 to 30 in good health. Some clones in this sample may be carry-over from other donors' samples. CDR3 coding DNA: TGTGCCGCCGGTGGATCCCTTGGGAATGAGCAGTTCTTC. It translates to CAAGGSLGNEQFF.